The clone carrying this T cell receptor beta chain was observed at least ten times. Its antigen remains unknown. With 1 base clipped from V and 2 bases from J, the junction kept 7 bases outside the gene matches. Germline values: CDR1 DFQATT, CDR2 SNEGSKA (reference sequence). This CDR3 has 16 amino acids. These data originate in a study of prognosis after radiotherapy for stage I lung cancer. Study at large: Stage I non-small cell lung cancer patients were enrolled from early 2018 to January 2019. With approximately 13 men and several women, the cohort's median age was approximately 74 years, range roughly 53–95. The patient group included nobody who received concurrent therapy with stereotactic body radiotherapy. Study conclusions and caveats: Diminished Shannon entropy following stereotactic body radiation therapy characterized patients who developed distant metastases.

The genomic DNA TCR beta CDR3 region underwent two rounds of multiplex PCR. With primers specific to each TRBV and TRBJ gene, the first-round PCR was performed. TCRdb used MiXCR to reprocess the multiplex PCR reads, holding one entry per CDR3 protein. The sample shows 45,000 to 70,000 distinct CDR3 sequences, around a quarter of them seen only once. The TCR comes from a donor over 45 with non-small cell lung cancer. Sample: PBMCs, taken before or after stereotactic body radiation therapy (not recorded which). This chain uses TRBV20-1 with TRBJ2-3; 9 bases are shared with TRBD2. The CDR3, as DNA: TGCAGTGCTAGAGTAGTAGCGGGGGATGTCACAGATACGCAGTATTTT. Its protein product is CSARVVAGDVTDTQYF.